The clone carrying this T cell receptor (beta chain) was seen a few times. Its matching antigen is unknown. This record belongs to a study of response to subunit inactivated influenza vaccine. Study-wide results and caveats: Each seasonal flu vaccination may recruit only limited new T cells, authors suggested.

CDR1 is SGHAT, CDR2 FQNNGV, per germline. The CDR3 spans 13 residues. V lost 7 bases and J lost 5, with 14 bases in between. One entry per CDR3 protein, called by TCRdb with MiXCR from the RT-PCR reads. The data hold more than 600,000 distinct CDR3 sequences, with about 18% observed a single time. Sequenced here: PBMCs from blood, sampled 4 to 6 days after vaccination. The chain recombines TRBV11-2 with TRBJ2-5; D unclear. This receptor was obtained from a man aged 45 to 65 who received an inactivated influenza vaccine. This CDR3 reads CASTFWTRETQYF. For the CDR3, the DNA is TGTGCCAGCACCTTCTGGACCCGGGAGACCCAGTACTTC. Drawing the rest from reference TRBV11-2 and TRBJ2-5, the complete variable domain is EAGVAQSPRYKIIEKRQSVAFWCNPISGHATLYWYQQILGQGPKLLIQFQNNGVVDDSQLPKDRFSAERLKGVDSTLKIQPAKLEDSAVYLCASTFWTRETQYFGPGTRLLVL.